The 9 T cell receptor beta chains reported below all come from one sample, sequenced in a study of patients and donors after allogeneic stem cell transplantation (dated by TCRdb to 2019 to 2021). Library construction relied on RT-PCR. This sample was sequenced with a NextSeq 550. TCRdb reprocessed the public reads (quality trimming at Q25 with fastp, clone calling with MiXCR) and kept in-frame beta chains. Each CDR3 protein gets just one entry, which takes the most common genes and DNA from the rows behind it. The sample records around 170,000 distinct CDR3 sequences, approximately 24% of which are singletons. The biggest ten clones account for about 25% of the sample. What was sequenced was blood, either unsorted or a sorted T cell fraction (not recorded which). The receptors here all came from a human donor who was either an allogeneic HSCT recipient or a stem cell or donor lymphocyte infusion donor (not recorded which). It is not recorded whose cells these are; they may come from a transplant donor.

A few counts support this clonotype. The chain is built from TRBV18 and TRBJ1-1; tentatively, D is TRBD1 (6 bases). V lost 4 bases and J lost 5, with 20 bases in between. Germline CDR1 and CDR2: KGHSH and LQKENI. This CDR3 is 16 amino acids long. Here the CDR3 DNA reads TGTGCCAGCTCACGAGTGAACAGGGCAGTTGGGACTGAAGCTTTCTTT. Translating gives CASSRVNRAVGTEAFF.

This clonotype was seen a few times. This chain joins TRBV12-3 or TRBV12-4 and TRBJ1-5, with 10 bases aligning to TRBD1. The CDR3 length is 17 residues. J lost 3 bases, V lost 5 bases, and 10 bases had no gene match. As DNA, the CDR3 is TGTGCCAGCAGTGGGGTGGGACAGGGGAATTTCAATCAGCCCCAGCATTTT. This sequence encodes CASSGVGQGNFNQPQHF.

This clonotype was detected only a few times. The rearrangement joins TRBV7-9 to TRBJ1-1; D uncertain. Germline V gene sequence: CDR1 SEHNR, CDR2 FQNEAQ (reference sequence). The CDR3 is 13 amino acids. V lost 6 bases and J lost 1, with 9 bases in between. CDR3 sequence (DNA): TGTGCCAGCAGGAATACAGCGAACACTGAAGCTTTCTTT. As protein: CASRNTANTEAFF.

This clonotype was counted between two and nine times. The chain couples TRBV11-3 to TRBJ2-7, with 7 bases aligning to TRBD1. There are 17 residues in the CDR3. CDR1 and CDR2 from the germline V gene are SGHNT and YENEEA. V gave up 5 bases and J gave up 2 bases; unmatched junction bases: 15. The CDR3 nucleotides are TGTGCCAGCAGCGAGGGGGCAGACCCACAGAAAACCTACGAGCAGTACTTC. It translates to CASSEGADPQKTYEQYF.

This rearrangement joins TRBV6-1 to TRBJ1-2; D not certain. This CDR3 is built from 15 residues. Trimming took off 1 base at V and 4 bases at J, with 13 bases between the two ends. Per germline, CDR1 MNHNS and CDR2 SASEGT. The CDR3 region has the DNA TGTGCCAGCAGTGAAGAAGGTGGCAGCCTCTATGGCTACACCTTC. It encodes CASSEEGGSLYGYTF.

There are a few counts of this clonotype. The chain combines TRBV5-1 with TRBJ2-2; a possible D gene is TRBD2 (6 bases). V gave up 4 bases and J gave up 0 bases, with 10 bases separating them. CDR3 length: 15 residues. Per germline, CDR1 SGHRS and CDR2 YFSETQ. CDR3 region: CASSLWEANTGELFF. As DNA, the CDR3 is TGCGCCAGCAGCCTTTGGGAGGCGAACACCGGGGAGCTGTTTTTT.

In the case of this clonotype: The CDR3 does not close with the conserved phenylalanine or tryptophan, likely indicating a read error. This rearrangement joins TRBV7-9 to TRBJ1-1; TRBD1 agrees at 7 bases. CDR1 and CDR2 (germline): SEHNR, FQNEAQ (reference sequence). This CDR3 is 14 amino acids long. After removal of 2 bases from V and 5 bases from J, the junction contained 5 bases not matched to a gene. The chain's CDR3 is CASSLSQGGTEAFL. The DNA of the CDR3 is TGTGCCAGCAGCTTATCGCAGGGGGGGACTGAAGCTTTCTTG.

This clonotype was detected a few times. The J gene is TRBJ2-2, the V gene TRBV5-1; 7 bases map to TRBD1. The CDR3 has 15 amino acids. Trimming removed 0 bases from V and 4 bases from J; junction bases left unmatched: 3. Germline V gene data show CDR1 as SGHRS and CDR2 as YFSETQ. The CDR3 sequence: CASSLGQGVTGELFF. CDR3 nucleotide sequence: TGCGCCAGCAGCTTGGGCCAGGGGGTCACCGGGGAGCTGTTTTTT. Filled out from reference TRBV5-1 and TRBJ2-2, the complete variable domain reads KAGVTQTPRYLIKTRGQQVTLSCSPISGHRSVSWYQQTPGQGLQFLFEYFSETQRNKGNFPGRFSGRQFSNSRSEMNVSTLELGDSALYLCASSLGQGVTGELFFGEGSRLTVL.

The sample holds a few counts of this clonotype. This chain joins TRBV29-1 and TRBJ2-1; D is possibly TRBD2 (5 bases). Germline V gene sequence: CDR1 SQVTM, CDR2 ANQGSEA. This CDR3 comprises 15 residues. Trimming took off 4 bases at V and 1 base at J, with 14 bases between the two ends. The CDR3 loop reads CSVGSGSDSYNEQFF. As DNA, the CDR3 is TGCAGCGTTGGATCGGGGAGTGATTCCTACAATGAGCAGTTCTTC.